The 12 T cell receptor beta chains below were found in one sample sequenced in a study of early T cells in non-severe SARS-CoV-2 infection. TCRdb fed the 5' RACE reads into MiXCR, producing one record per CDR3 protein. The table lists 60,000 to 75,000 distinct CDR3 sequences, over 8% of them singletons. The input for sequencing was whole blood, taken at baseline. The source of these receptors is an adult who was a healthcare worker with PCR-confirmed SARS-CoV-2 infection or an uninfected control (not recorded which).

This clonotype was observed many times. The chain is built from TRBV7-8 and TRBJ1-2, with D unresolved. CDR3 length: 13 amino acids. Trimming removed 3 bases at V and 5 bases at J, with 10 bases between. Per germline, CDR1 SGHVS and CDR2 FQNEAQ. The CDR3 region has the DNA TGTGCCAGCAGCTTGACTAGGTCATATGGCTACACCTTC. Translated: CASSLTRSYGYTF.

This clonotype was observed a few times. J is TRBJ1-1 and V is TRBV7-9; D gene unclear. CDR1 and CDR2 from the germline V gene are SEHNR and FQNEAQ (reference sequence). The V gene lost 5 bases and the J gene lost 5 bases, with 12 bases spanning the gap. The CDR3 covers 13 residues. CDR3 sequence reads: CASSHPVTTEAFF. CDR3 DNA sequence: TGTGCCAGCAGCCATCCCGTAACTACTGAAGCTTTCTTT.

This clonotype occurred many times. The chain combines TRBV10-2 with TRBJ1-5; a possible D gene is TRBD1 (6 bases). This CDR3 contains 14 residues. Germline lookup yields CDR1 WSHSY and CDR2 SAAADI. The V end was cut by 3 bases, the J end by 0 bases, with 6 bases between. CDR3 nucleotides: TGCGCCAGCAGTGAAGGGGGTAGCAATCAGCCCCAGCATTTT. Translated, it gives CASSEGGSNQPQHF.

The table lists this clonotype with many counts. The rearrangement uses TRBV20-1 and TRBJ1-1; 9 nucleotides align to TRBD1. The CDR3 is made up of 14 amino acids. The V gene end was trimmed by 3 bases and the J gene end by 4 bases; junction bases not matched to a gene: 6. Per the germline V gene, CDR1 is DFQATT and CDR2 is SNEGSKA (reference sequence). DNA for the CDR3: TGCAGTGCTAGGGGGACAGGGCGAGGCACTGAAGCTTTCTTT. Its protein is CSARGTGRGTEAFF.

V is TRBV7-9 and J is TRBJ1-1; D is undetermined. The CDR3 runs to 13 residues. The germline V and J ends were trimmed by 2 bases and 1 base, with 5 bases remaining between them. Germline-derived CDR1 and CDR2 are SEHNR and FQNEAQ (reference sequence). CDR3 sequence (DNA): TGTGCCAGCAGCTTACCCCCGAACACTGAAGCTTTCTTT. Its protein product is CASSLPPNTEAFF.

This clonotype was seen at least ten times. J is TRBJ2-1 and V is TRBV10-2; D is perhaps TRBD1 (6 bases). Germline CDR1 WSHSY, CDR2 SAAADI. The CDR3 has 14 amino acids. Deletions cut 8 bases from V and 1 base from J, with 12 bases between. The CDR3 is CASCSGDSYNEQFF. The CDR3 coding sequence is TGCGCCAGCTGTTCAGGGGATTCCTACAATGAGCAGTTCTTC.

In this sample, this clonotype turned up many times. V usage is TRBV29-1 and J usage is TRBJ2-7; 10 bases map to TRBD2. The V and J ends lost 3 bases and 2 bases, in that order; junction bases with no gene match: 19. Germline V CDR1 and CDR2: SQVTM, ANQGSEA. The CDR3 loop spans 19 amino acids. The CDR3 here is CSVEASLLSGRAGAYEQYF. The CDR3 DNA is TGCAGCGTTGAGGCCTCCCTCCTCAGCGGGAGGGCCGGGGCCTACGAGCAGTACTTC.

The chain couples TRBV6-2 or TRBV6-3 to TRBJ1-1, with D possibly TRBD1 on 5 matching bases. The germline V gene encodes CDR1 MNHEY and CDR2 SVGEGT. The CDR3 runs to 16 residues. Trimming stripped 2 bases from V and 1 base from J, with 14 bases between. CDR3 sequence (DNA): TGTGCCAGCAGTTACGGGTTCGGGGCCCAGAACACTGAAGCTTTCTTT. This sequence encodes CASSYGFGAQNTEAFF.

This clonotype was recorded many times. This chain links TRBV4-1 with TRBJ1-3, with D possibly being TRBD1 (5 bases). The CDR3 has 15 amino acids. CDR1 is MGHRA, CDR2 YSYEKL, per germline. The V gene lost 4 bases and the J gene lost 2 bases, with 12 bases spanning the gap. CDR3 in DNA: TGCGCCAGCAGCCCGCTTCTAGGGGCTGGAAACACCATATATTTT. Its protein product is CASSPLLGAGNTIYF.

This clonotype occurred a few times. The CDR3 reads CASSGQTIYGYTF. In nucleotides, the CDR3 is TGTGCCAGCAGCGGACAGACCATCTATGGCTACACCTTC. This sequence joins TRBV9 and TRBJ1-2; perhaps TRBD1 as D (5 bases). The V and J ends lost 3 bases and 4 bases respectively, with 10 bases between them. Germline lookup yields CDR1 SGDLS and CDR2 YYNGEE. The CDR3 has 13 residues.

This clonotype was observed a few times. The CDR3, as DNA: TGCGCCAGCAGCTTGGCCAAGAGGGGGGATGGCGAGCAGTACTTC. Encoded protein: CASSLAKRGDGEQYF. This chain uses TRBV5-1 with TRBJ2-7; D is perhaps TRBD1 or TRBD2 (6 bases each). Germline lookup yields CDR1 SGHRS and CDR2 YFSETQ. The CDR3 runs to 15 residues. V was shortened by 0 bases and J by 6 bases, with 16 bases between the two germline ends. The full variable domain, in which reference TRBV5-1 and TRBJ2-7 provide the parts outside the CDR3, is KAGVTQTPRYLIKTRGQQVTLSCSPISGHRSVSWYQQTPGQGLQFLFEYFSETQRNKGNFPGRFSGRQFSNSRSEMNVSTLELGDSALYLCASSLAKRGDGEQYFGPGTRLTVT.

This clonotype was counted ten times or more. The J gene is TRBJ2-5, the V gene TRBV29-1, with D unclear. V was shortened by 5 bases and J by 2 bases, with 6 bases between the two germline ends. CDR3 size: 11 residues. Germline CDR1 reads SQVTM; CDR2 reads ANQGSEA. As DNA, the CDR3 is TGCAGCGTTTACTTTCAAGAGACCCAGTACTTC. It specifies CSVYFQETQYF.